These T cell receptor beta chains were read from a single sample in a study of human T cells and chemical hapten exposure. TCRdb reprocessed the RACE reads via MiXCR and lists one record per CDR3 protein. Here the sample spans about 120,000 distinct CDR3 sequences, approximately 12% being singletons. This specimen was whole blood, taken in connection with sensitization to the hapten diphenylcyclopropenone (DPC). These receptors all stem from a woman aged 18-29 years with alopecia areata. Some clones in this sample may be carry-over from other donors' samples. The CDR3 runs from the conserved cysteine through the conserved F or W. D genes are given only for firm matches. Part of the rows lack a size; the others show once, few, many or a class for expanded clones.

d_call	v_call	j_call	clone_size	cdr3_nt	cdr3_aa
NA	TRBV12-3/TRBV12-4	TRBJ2-7	NA	TGTGCCAGTGGACCCTATTCCTACGAGCAGTACTTC	CASGPYSYEQYF
NA	TRBV12-3/TRBV12-4	TRBJ1-5	few	TGTGCCAGCACCAACAGAGGGGGGAATCAGCCCCAGCATTTT	CASTNRGGNQPQHF
TRBD1	TRBV28	TRBJ1-5	few	TGTGCCAGCAGTTTACAGGGGGCACGGAATCAGCCCCAGCATTTT	CASSLQGARNQPQHF
NA	TRBV6-2/TRBV6-3	TRBJ2-3	many	TGTGCCAGCAGTTACTCGGAACAGACAGATACGCAGTATTTT	CASSYSEQTDTQYF
NA	TRBV6-2/TRBV6-3	TRBJ2-1	few	TGTGCCAGCAGTTACGGTCAGGGAACCTACAATGAGCAGTTCTTC	CASSYGQGTYNEQFF
NA	TRBV5-6	TRBJ1-1	NA	TGTGCCAGCAGCTTTACCCCTGGACTGAACACTGAAGCTTTCTTT	CASSFTPGLNTEAFF
TRBD1	TRBV6-5	TRBJ1-6	NA	TGTGCCAGCAGTTACTTAAGGTCTGGGAACAGGGGCCTCTATAATTCACCCCTCCACTTT	CASSYLRSGNRGLYNSPLHF
NA	TRBV20-1	TRBJ2-1	many	TGCAGTGCTCAGTTTTACAATGAGCAGTTCTTC	CSAQFYNEQFF
NA	TRBV30	TRBJ2-3	few	TGTGCCTGGAGTGTAGCAGGTCAGGGGTACACAGATACGCAGTATTTT	CAWSVAGQGYTDTQYF
NA	TRBV4-3	TRBJ2-3	NA	TGCGCCAGCAGCCAAGATAACGGGGATACGCAGTATTTT	CASSQDNGDTQYF
TRBD1	TRBV27	TRBJ2-7	few	TGTGCCAGCAGTTTCCTACAGGGGGACGAGCAGTACTTC	CASSFLQGDEQYF
TRBD1	TRBV2	TRBJ2-1	NA	TGTGCCAGCAGCAAGGGACAGGGATACAATGAGCAGTTCTTC	CASSKGQGYNEQFF
TRBD1	TRBV27	TRBJ2-7	NA	TGTGCCAGCAGTTTTCGAGACAGGGAGTACGAGCAGTACTTC	CASSFRDREYEQYF
NA	TRBV7-9	TRBJ2-2	NA	TGTGCCAGCAGCTTGCAAGGATTCACCGGGGAGCTGTTTTTT	CASSLQGFTGELFF
NA	TRBV6-6	TRBJ2-2	NA	TGTGCCAGCAGTTACTCCGATACGACAGTTAAGACCGGGGAGCTGTTTTTT	CASSYSDTTVKTGELFF
TRBD1	TRBV20-1	TRBJ2-7	many	TGCAGTGCTAGGGGACAGGGCAGCTACGAGCAGTACTTC	CSARGQGSYEQYF
TRBD1	TRBV10-2	TRBJ1-5	NA	TGCGCCAGCAGTGGCGACAGGGGCAATCAGCCCCAGCATTTT	CASSGDRGNQPQHF
NA	TRBV9	TRBJ2-5	NA	TGTGCCAGCAGCGTAGGGTCACTCCAAGAGACCCAGTACTTC	CASSVGSLQETQYF
NA	TRBV3-1	TRBJ1-2	NA	TGTGCCAGCAGCCACCTCAACTATGGCTACACCTTC	CASSHLNYGYTF
NA	TRBV4-1	TRBJ1-5	few	TGCGCCAGCAGCCAAGATCACAGGGGCAATCAGCCCCAGCATTTT	CASSQDHRGNQPQHF
TRBD2	TRBV18	TRBJ2-7	few	TGTGCCAGCTCACCACCCAGCGGGGGGGCGGTAGAGCAGTACTTC	CASSPPSGGAVEQYF
NA	TRBV20-1	TRBJ1-2	NA	TGCAGCCTCGGGGCAGGGCGTTATAACTATGGCTACACCTTC	CSLGAGRYNYGYTF
NA	TRBV2	TRBJ1-5	NA	TGTGCCAGCAGTGAATTGCCGCTACTACGTCAGCCCCAGCATTTT	CASSELPLLRQPQHF
NA	TRBV7-3	TRBJ2-1	NA	TGTGCCAGCAGCTTAAGACCGCTTGGGGATGAGCAGTTCTTC	CASSLRPLGDEQFF
TRBD1	TRBV7-2	TRBJ1-5	many	TGTGCCAGCAGCTGGGGGACAGGGGGTTTTAGAAATCAGCCCCAGCATTTT	CASSWGTGGFRNQPQHF
NA	TRBV7-6	TRBJ2-2	few	TGTGCCAGCAGCAGGGACGACACCGGGGAGCTGTTTTTT	CASSRDDTGELFF
TRBD2	TRBV7-6	TRBJ2-3	many	TGTGCCAGCAGCTTGACTAGCACCCGCGCAGATACGCAGTATTTT	CASSLTSTRADTQYF
NA	TRBV10-2	TRBJ2-3	few	TGCGCCAGCAGTGGTATAGGGCGCACAGATACGCAGTATTTT	CASSGIGRTDTQYF
TRBD1	TRBV5-1	TRBJ1-1	NA	TGCGCCAGCAGCGTGGGACAGGGGAACACTGAAGCTTTCTTT	CASSVGQGNTEAFF
NA	TRBV7-2	TRBJ1-6	few	TGTGCCAGCAGCTTAGAGTTGAGGTCGAGCTCACCCCTCCACTTT	CASSLELRSSSPLHF
NA	TRBV7-9	TRBJ1-2	many	TGTGCCAGCAGCTCAGGGAGGGATGGCTACACCTTC	CASSSGRDGYTF
TRBD2	TRBV29-1	TRBJ2-1	NA	TGCAGCGTTGAAGATCGGTGGCGGGGGGCATACAATGAGCAGTTCTTC	CSVEDRWRGAYNEQFF
NA	TRBV29-1	TRBJ2-5	NA	TGCAGCGCCGGGACGTACTATACGGGGACCCAGTACTTC	CSAGTYYTGTQYF
NA	TRBV29-1	TRBJ1-2	NA	TGCAGCGTTGATTTTGGCTACACCTTC	CSVDFGYTF
NA	TRBV3-1	TRBJ2-2	NA	TGTGCCAGCAGCCAAGAGATGGCGTTCGGGGAGCTGTTTTTT	CASSQEMAFGELFF
NA	TRBV20-1	TRBJ1-2	NA	TGCAGTGCTAGAGATACATTTGGGGACTATGGCTACACCTTC	CSARDTFGDYGYTF
TRBD1	TRBV19	TRBJ1-5	NA	TGTGCCAGTAGTACAGACAGGGTAGGTCAGCCCCAGCATTTT	CASSTDRVGQPQHF
NA	TRBV7-2	TRBJ1-3	NA	TGTGCCAGCAGCTTAAATGTGGGTCGGGGGCTAAACACCATATATTTT	CASSLNVGRGLNTIYF
TRBD1	TRBV7-9	TRBJ2-3	NA	TGTGCCAGCAGCCCCTCCGGGACAGGGACTGCGGATACGCAGTATTTT	CASSPSGTGTADTQYF
NA	TRBV12-3/TRBV12-4	TRBJ2-2	many	TGTGCCAGCAGTTTTAGGGGTACCGGGGAGCTGTTTTTT	CASSFRGTGELFF
NA	TRBV29-1	TRBJ2-5	few	TGCAGCGTTGAATATGGCTTAGAGACCCAGTACTTC	CSVEYGLETQYF
NA	TRBV7-9	TRBJ2-7	few	TGTGCCAGCATCCCGTCGAGCTCCTACGAGCAGTACTTC	CASIPSSSYEQYF
TRBD1	TRBV19	TRBJ1-5	NA	TGTGCCAGTGGGTTTGGGACAGGGGCCGGTCAGCCCCAGCATTTT	CASGFGTGAGQPQHF
NA	TRBV5-1	TRBJ2-7	NA	TGCGCCAGCAGCTTGGGTGGCCCACTAGGAGAATACGAGCAGTACTTC	CASSLGGPLGEYEQYF
TRBD2	TRBV3-1	TRBJ2-1	few	TGTGCCAGCAGCCAAGATATAGCGGGGGAATGGGAGCAGTTCTTC	CASSQDIAGEWEQFF
NA	TRBV6-6	TRBJ1-5	few	TGTGCCAGCAGTTACCAGGGAGCGGATCAGCCCCAGCATTTT	CASSYQGADQPQHF
NA	TRBV4-1	TRBJ1-1	many	TGCGCCAGCAGCCAAAAACGGGACACTGAAGCTTTCTTT	CASSQKRDTEAFF
TRBD1	TRBV7-2	TRBJ1-4	NA	TGTGCCAGCAGCTCGCAGACAGGGGGCCATGAAAAACTGTTTTTT	CASSSQTGGHEKLFF
NA	TRBV12-3/TRBV12-4	TRBJ1-6	NA	TGTGCCAGCCGGGCCCTACAGGGACCTAATTCACCCCTCCACTTT	CASRALQGPNSPLHF
NA	TRBV6-5	TRBJ2-2	NA	TGTGCCAGCAGTCCCGGGGATTACGGGGAGCTGTTTTTT	CASSPGDYGELFF
TRBD1	TRBV29-1	TRBJ1-1	NA	TGCAGCGGTCGTAGGGACAGCCGGTGGAACACTGAAGCTTTCTTT	CSGRRDSRWNTEAFF
TRBD1	TRBV7-8	TRBJ1-2	NA	TGTGCCAGCAGCTTAGCGCGGGGACAGTATGGCTACACCTTC	CASSLARGQYGYTF
NA	TRBV20-1	TRBJ1-5	NA	TGCAGTGCTAGGGGGCTTAGCAATCAGCCCCAGCATTTT	CSARGLSNQPQHF
TRBD2	TRBV29-1	TRBJ2-5	NA	TGCAGCGTTGGTTTCCGGGAGGGGACCCAGTACTTC	CSVGFREGTQYF
NA	TRBV2	TRBJ2-1	few	TGTGCCAGCAGCAAAGCGGGTTACTACAATGAGCAGTTCTTC	CASSKAGYYNEQFF
NA	TRBV5-4	TRBJ1-6	NA	TGTGCCAGCACGCTCGGGAACTCCTATAATTCACCCCTCCACTTT	CASTLGNSYNSPLHF
NA	TRBV5-5	TRBJ1-1	NA	TGTGCCAGCAGCTTCAGGGGCGTCAGTGAAGCTTTCTTT	CASSFRGVSEAFF
TRBD2	TRBV29-1	TRBJ2-5	NA	TGCAGCCTTTCTAGCGGGGGGGAAGAGACCCAGTACTTC	CSLSSGGEETQYF
NA	TRBV14	TRBJ2-7	few	TGTGCCAGCAGCCAAGGGATGGGGGCCTACGAGCAGTACTTC	CASSQGMGAYEQYF
NA	TRBV11-3	TRBJ1-1	few	TGTGCCAGCAGCTATCAACAGGGAACTGAAGCTTTCTTT	CASSYQQGTEAFF